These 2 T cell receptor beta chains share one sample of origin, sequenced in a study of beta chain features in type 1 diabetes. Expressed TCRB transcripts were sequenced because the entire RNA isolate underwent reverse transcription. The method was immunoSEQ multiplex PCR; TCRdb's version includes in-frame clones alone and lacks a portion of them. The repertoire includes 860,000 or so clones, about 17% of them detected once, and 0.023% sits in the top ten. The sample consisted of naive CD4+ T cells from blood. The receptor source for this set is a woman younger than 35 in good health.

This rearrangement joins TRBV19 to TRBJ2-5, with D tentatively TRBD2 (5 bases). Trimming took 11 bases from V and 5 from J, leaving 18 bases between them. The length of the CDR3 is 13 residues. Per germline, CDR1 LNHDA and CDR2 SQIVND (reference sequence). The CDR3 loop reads CAPILGARETQYF. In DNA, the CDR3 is TGTGCCCCCATCCTGGGAGCGCGGGAGACCCAGTACTTC. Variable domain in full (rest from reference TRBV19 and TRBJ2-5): DGGITQSPKYLFRKEGQNVTLSCEQNLNHDAMYWYRQDPGQGLRLIYYSQIVNDFQKGDIAEGYSVSREKKESFPLTVTSAQKNPTAFYLCAPILGARETQYFGPGTRLLVL.

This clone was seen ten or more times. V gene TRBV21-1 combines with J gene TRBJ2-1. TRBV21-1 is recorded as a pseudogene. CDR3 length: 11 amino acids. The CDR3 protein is CASSKEDEQFF. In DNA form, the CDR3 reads TGTGCCAGCAGCAAAGAGGATGAGCAGTTCTTC.